Below, one T cell receptor (beta chain) is given with its context. Germline trimming cut 6 bases from V and 2 bases from J; bases unmatched to any gene: 5. Germline V gene sequence: CDR1 MNHEY, CDR2 SVGAGI. This CDR3 spans 14 amino acids. Reverse transcription of about 0.45 to 1 ug RNA was carried out with random hexamers. The amplification used immunoSEQ multiplex PCR on TCR beta CDR3; it spanned 54 Vbeta and 13 Jbeta. TCRdb re-derived calls from the immunoSEQ multiplex PCR reads in MiXCR, one entry per CDR3 protein. In the table there are 80,000 or so distinct CDR3 sequences, roughly 91% of which are singletons. The data are from a study of CD8 T cells in Susac syndrome.

This sequence originates from a human donor with Susac syndrome. Sample: CD4+ T cells from PBMCs. This chain connects TRBV6-5 to TRBJ2-3; TRBD2 matches at 7 bases. DNA of the CDR3: TGTGCCAGCAGGGTACTAGCGACCACAGATACGCAGTATTTT. Its protein product is CASRVLATTDTQYF.